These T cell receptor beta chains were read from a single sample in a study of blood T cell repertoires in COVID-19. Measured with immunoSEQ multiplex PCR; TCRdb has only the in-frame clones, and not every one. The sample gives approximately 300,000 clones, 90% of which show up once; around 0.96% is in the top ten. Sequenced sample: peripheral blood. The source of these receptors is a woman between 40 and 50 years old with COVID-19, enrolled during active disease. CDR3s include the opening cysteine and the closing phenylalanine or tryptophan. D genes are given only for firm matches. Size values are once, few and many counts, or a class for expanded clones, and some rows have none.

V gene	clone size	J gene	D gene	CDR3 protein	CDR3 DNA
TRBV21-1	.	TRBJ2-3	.	CASSAGTGLLSTDTQYF	TGTGCCAGCAGCGCCGGGACAGGCCTTCTCAGCACAGATACGCAGTATTTT
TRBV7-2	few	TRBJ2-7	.	CASSVLTHLPYEQYF	TGTGCCAGCAGCGTACTAACACACCTCCCTTACGAGCAGTACTTC
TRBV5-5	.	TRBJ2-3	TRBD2	CASRLVLAVLGDTQYF	TGTGCCAGCAGACTCGTACTAGCGGTACTCGGTGATACGCAGTATTTT
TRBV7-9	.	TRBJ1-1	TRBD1	CASSTGVRDTEAFF	TGTGCCAGCTCGACAGGGGTAAGGGACACTGAAGCTTTCTTT
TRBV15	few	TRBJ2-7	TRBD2	CATRGGSYSYEQYF	TGTGCCACCAGGGGCGGGAGCTACTCCTACGAGCAGTACTTC
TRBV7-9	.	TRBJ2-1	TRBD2	CASSLRTSGRKLNNEQFF	TGTGCCAGCAGCTTAAGGACTAGCGGGAGGAAGCTGAACAATGAGCAGTTCTTC
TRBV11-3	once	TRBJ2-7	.	CASSLDLRGEQYF	TGTGCCAGCAGCTTAGATCTGAGAGGCGAGCAGTACTTC
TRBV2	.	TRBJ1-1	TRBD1	CAGRQGFYTEAFF	TGTGCCGGACGACAGGGTTTTTACACTGAAGCTTTCTTT
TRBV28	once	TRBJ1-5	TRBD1	CASSFVGQGNQPQHF	TGTGCCAGCAGTTTTGTGGGACAGGGTAATCAGCCCCAGCATTTT
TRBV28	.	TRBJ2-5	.	CASSRGLAQYF	TGTGCCAGCTCACGGGGTTTGGCCCAGTACTTC
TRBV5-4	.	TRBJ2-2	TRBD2	CASSLGTSGGHKGGELFF	TGTGCCAGCAGCCTTGGGACTAGCGGGGGGCATAAAGGCGGGGAGCTGTTTTTT
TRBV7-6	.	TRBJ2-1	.	CASSLLGRRGSNEQFF	TGTGCCAGCAGCTTACTTGGGCGGAGGGGCTCCAATGAGCAGTTCTTC